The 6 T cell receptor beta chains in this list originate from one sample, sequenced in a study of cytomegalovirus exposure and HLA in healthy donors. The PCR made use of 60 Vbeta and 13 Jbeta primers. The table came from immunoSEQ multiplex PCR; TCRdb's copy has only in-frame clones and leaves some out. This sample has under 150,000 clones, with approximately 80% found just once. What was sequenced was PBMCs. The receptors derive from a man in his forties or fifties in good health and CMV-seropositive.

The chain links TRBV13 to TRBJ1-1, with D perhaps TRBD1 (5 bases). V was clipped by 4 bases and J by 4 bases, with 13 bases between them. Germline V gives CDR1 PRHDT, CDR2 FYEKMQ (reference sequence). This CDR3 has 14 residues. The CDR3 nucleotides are TGTGCCAGCAGCTCCCCCCCGGGGGTCACTGAAGCTTTCTTT. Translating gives CASSSPPGVTEAFF.

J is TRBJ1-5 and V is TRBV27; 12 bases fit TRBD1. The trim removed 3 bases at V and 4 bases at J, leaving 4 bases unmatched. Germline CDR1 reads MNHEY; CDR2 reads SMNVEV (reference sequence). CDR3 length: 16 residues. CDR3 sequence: CASSLLGQGANQPQHF. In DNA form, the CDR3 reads TGTGCCAGCAGTTTGCTGGGACAGGGGGCGAATCAGCCCCAGCATTTT.

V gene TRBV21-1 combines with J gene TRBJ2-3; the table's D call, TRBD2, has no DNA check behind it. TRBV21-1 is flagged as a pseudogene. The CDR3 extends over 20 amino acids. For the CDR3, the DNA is TGTGCCAGCAGCAAAGCGCCCTCTACTAGCGGGAGGCCCAGCACAGATACGCAGTATTTT. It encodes CASSKAPSTSGRPSTDTQYF.

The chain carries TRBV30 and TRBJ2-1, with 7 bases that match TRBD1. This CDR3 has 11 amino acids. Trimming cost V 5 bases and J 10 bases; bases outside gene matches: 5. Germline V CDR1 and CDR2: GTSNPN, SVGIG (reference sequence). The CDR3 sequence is CAWGTGVEQFF. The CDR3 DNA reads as TGTGCCTGGGGAACAGGGGTAGAGCAGTTCTTC.

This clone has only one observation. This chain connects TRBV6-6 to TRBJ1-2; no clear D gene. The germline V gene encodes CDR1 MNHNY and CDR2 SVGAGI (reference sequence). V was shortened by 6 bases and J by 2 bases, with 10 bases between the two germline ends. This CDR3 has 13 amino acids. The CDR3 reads CASSPSGNYGYTF. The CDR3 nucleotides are TGTGCCAGCAGCCCGTCGGGGAACTATGGCTACACCTTC.

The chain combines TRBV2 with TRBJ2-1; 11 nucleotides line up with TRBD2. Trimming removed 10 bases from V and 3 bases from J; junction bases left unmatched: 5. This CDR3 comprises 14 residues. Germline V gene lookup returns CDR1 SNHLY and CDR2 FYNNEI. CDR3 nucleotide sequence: TGTGCCACTAGGGGGACTAGCGGCTACAATGAGCAGTTCTTC. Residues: CATRGTSGYNEQFF.